This TCR beta chain was captured in a study of blood T cell repertoires in COVID-19. About the study: The cDNA or gDNA used as material had been derived from T cells, B-cell-depleted T cells, or PBMCs.

Under the authors' procedure: The assay estimated nucleated cells by amplifying reference gene primers. TCRdb's table, derived via immunoSEQ multiplex PCR, lists solely in-frame clones and lacks some. That table gives V, J and clone size, and the DNA gave D and trimming. The sample records 150,000 to 170,000 clones, 70% to 90% being singletons. Seattle-derived patients entered the study during active infection and were followed longitudinally. The clonotype comes from a woman aged 55-70 years with COVID-19, enrolled during active disease. The sample consisted of peripheral blood.

In DNA, the CDR3 is TGTGCCAGCTCACCACCCCTAACCTGGACAGTAGAAGCTTTCTTT. It specifies CASSPPLTWTVEAFF. The chain recombines TRBV18 with TRBJ1-1, with D possibly TRBD1 on 6 matching bases. The germline CDR1 and CDR2 sequences are KGHSH and LQKENI. Trimming removed 0 bases from V and 8 bases from J, with 16 bases in between. The CDR3 runs to 15 residues.